This TCR beta chain was identified in a study of blood T cell repertoires in COVID-19. Study at large: Sites in the United States, Italy and Spain provided acute and convalescent COVID-19 samples.

Generated by immunoSEQ multiplex PCR, the TCRdb table keeps only in-frame clones and is missing some. The repertoire holds around 300,000 clones, with approximately 82% as singletons. The CDR3 covers 15 residues. The V gene's germline CDR1 is LGHNA and CDR2 YNFKEQ. The V gene lost 0 bases and the J gene lost 10 bases, with 13 bases spanning the gap. The chain joins TRBV4-2 to TRBJ1-6; perhaps TRBD1 as D (5 bases). Sequencing input: peripheral blood. The receptor's source is a man aged 25 to 40 with active or convalescent COVID-19. CDR3 sequence: CASSQEWAGISPLHF. For the CDR3, the DNA is TGTGCCAGCAGCCAAGAGTGGGCAGGGATCTCACCCCTCCACTTT.